The present T cell receptor beta chain was sequenced within a study of OX40 agonist ivuxolimab in advanced cancers. About the study: Clinicians treated patients with ivuxolimab, an agonistic anti-OX40 (CD134) antibody. Partial responses were seen in three patients, one with hepatocellular carcinoma and two with cutaneous melanoma.

Only in-frame clones appear in the TCRdb table, and some are missing; sequencing was by immunoSEQ multiplex PCR. The sample consists of about 110,000 clones, roughly nine tenths of them appearing once. Study-level results: Among expanded peripheral T cells, antigen specificity went undetermined.

CDR3 length: 16 amino acids. Germline CDR1 and CDR2: SGHRS and YFSETQ. Trimming removed 3 bases from V and 6 bases from J, with 20 bases in between. Note on this clone: Its antigen is unidentified.

The starting material was CD4+ or CD8+ T cells sorted from blood, obtained in a trial of the OX40 agonist ivuxolimab. V and J are TRBV5-1 and TRBJ2-3; TRBD1 is a possible D gene (6 bases). The receptor was isolated from an adult with an advanced solid tumor such as melanoma, head and neck, liver or kidney cancer. The CDR3 loop is CASSSDRSSKGDTQYF. The CDR3 DNA sequence: TGCGCCAGCAGCTCCGACAGGAGCTCTAAGGGGGATACGCAGTATTTT.